This T cell receptor beta chain is drawn from a study of identical twins. Only healthy Caucasians were included as donors. This clonotype has a handful of counts. Its target is unknown. Carrying unique molecular identifiers, the cDNA also gained a universal primer site through template switching. TCRdb reanalysed the 5' RACE reads using MiXCR and keeps one entry per CDR3 protein. The sample includes 510,000 or so distinct CDR3 sequences, approximately 14% of them seen just once. Study-level results: Beta out-of-frame sequences displayed a weaker excess of sharing between twins. Cord blood's abundant beta clonotypes had fewer insertions, unlike memory repertoires.

These data are also associated with another study on yellow fever vaccine responses in identical twins.

The sequenced material came from CD4+ T cells sorted from blood. The clonotype comes from a woman aged 18-30 years in good health.

As DNA, the CDR3 is TGCAGCGTTGGAGTCAGGAACACCGGGGAGCTGTTTTTT. Encoded protein: CSVGVRNTGELFF. The genes are TRBV29-1 and TRBJ2-2; unclear D gene. Germline V gene lookup returns CDR1 SQVTM and CDR2 ANQGSEA. The CDR3 length is 13 residues. The V and J ends lost 4 bases and 1 base respectively, with 7 bases between them.